The rows below give T cell receptor beta chains drawn from one sample of a study of T cell repertoires in cytomegalovirus infection. TCRdb redid the calling of the reads with MiXCR, one entry per CDR3 protein. Here the sample spans around 900,000 distinct CDR3 sequences, around 30% being singletons. These receptors' targets are unknown. This sample comprised cultured CD8+ T cells from PBMCs, obtained from culture after CMV antigen stimulation. These receptors were collected from a human donor in good health (CMV status not recorded). Some clones in this sample may be carry-over from other donors' samples. CDR3s include the opening cysteine and the closing phenylalanine or tryptophan. D genes are given only for firm matches. A clone size is listed for some rows: how often the clone was seen (once, few, many), or a class if it is expanded.

clone size,J gene,D gene,V gene,CDR3 protein,CDR3 DNA
NA,TRBJ1-1,NA,TRBV6-2/TRBV6-3,CASSKRMNTEAFF,TGTGCCAGCAGTAAAAGGATGAACACTGAAGCTTTCTTT
few,TRBJ2-2,TRBD1,TRBV19,CASSPLGQGNTGELFF,TGTGCCAGTAGTCCCCTGGGACAGGGGAACACCGGGGAGCTGTTTTTT
few,TRBJ1-1,TRBD1,TRBV6-6,CASSSLSGGDTEAFF,TGTGCCAGCAGTTCCCTCTCAGGGGGAGACACTGAAGCTTTCTTT
many,TRBJ1-1,NA,TRBV7-9,CASSLPLSTEAFF,TGTGCCAGCAGCTTACCTCTCAGCACTGAAGCTTTCTTT
many,TRBJ2-2,NA,TRBV7-6,CASSLVGEDTGELFF,TGTGCCAGCAGCTTAGTTGGGGAGGACACCGGGGAGCTGTTTTTT
few,TRBJ1-6,NA,TRBV6-1,CASGDRKWSPLHF,TGTGCCAGCGGGGACCGAAAATGGTCACCCCTCCACTTT
few,TRBJ1-2,NA,TRBV6-2/TRBV6-3,CASSPASGGYGYTF,TGTGCCAGCAGTCCCGCCTCGGGGGGCTATGGCTACACCTTC
NA,TRBJ1-1,NA,TRBV4-3,CASSQGTGVFF,TGCGCCAGCAGCCAGGGAACAGGTGTTTTCTTT
many,TRBJ2-7,NA,TRBV12-3/TRBV12-4,CASSLGTYTYEQYF,TGTGCCAGCAGTTTAGGGACTTATACCTACGAGCAGTACTTC
few,TRBJ2-1,TRBD1,TRBV7-6,CASSLGLVGQGLNEQFF,TGTGCCAGCAGCTTAGGTTTGGTGGGACAGGGGTTAAATGAGCAGTTCTTC
NA,TRBJ1-1,NA,TRBV6-5,CASSYLGQQNTEAFF,TGTGCCAGCAGTTACCTCGGACAGCAGAACACTGAAGCTTTCTTT
NA,TRBJ1-4,NA,TRBV12-3/TRBV12-4,CASSFWRGGQGEKLFF,TGTGCCAGCAGTTTCTGGCGGGGGGGCCAGGGTGAAAAACTGTTTTTT
NA,TRBJ1-1,NA,TRBV6-5,CASSYDFGNMDTEAFF,TGTGCCAGCAGTTACGACTTTGGAAACATGGATACTGAAGCTTTCTTT
few,TRBJ2-1,TRBD2,TRBV7-8,CASSLGLTTSVYEQFF,TGTGCCAGCAGCTTAGGACTGACGACTAGCGTTTATGAGCAGTTCTTC
NA,TRBJ1-2,TRBD1,TRBV12-3/TRBV12-4,CASSSPGQGAGNYGYTF,TGTGCCAGCAGTTCGCCGGGACAGGGGGCAGGAAACTATGGCTACACCTTC
NA,TRBJ2-5,TRBD1,TRBV6-8,CASRQGTGAFQETQYF,TGTGCCAGCAGGCAAGGGACAGGGGCCTTCCAAGAGACCCAGTACTTC
NA,TRBJ2-7,TRBD1,TRBV15,CATSRGQGGYEQYF,TGTGCCACCAGCAGAGGACAGGGGGGCTACGAGCAGTACTTC
NA,TRBJ2-3,NA,TRBV6-1,CASSSLWVGPSTDTQYF,TGTGCCAGCAGTTCCCTCTGGGTGGGGCCGAGCACAGATACGCAGTATTTT
few,TRBJ2-1,NA,TRBV4-1,CASSQGPPYGGANEQFF,TGCGCCAGCAGCCAAGGTCCGCCCTATGGGGGCGCGAATGAGCAGTTCTTC
many,TRBJ2-1,TRBD2,TRBV7-6,CASSLLFVGGNYNEQFF,TGTGCCAGCAGCTTACTGTTTGTGGGGGGGAACTACAATGAGCAGTTCTTC
NA,TRBJ1-4,NA,TRBV15,CATEGVEKLFF,TGTGCCACCGAGGGGGTGGAAAAACTGTTTTTT
NA,TRBJ1-1,TRBD1,TRBV7-9,CASFRQGPAEAFF,TGTGCCAGCTTTCGACAGGGGCCGGCTGAAGCTTTCTTT
few,TRBJ2-5,TRBD2,TRBV5-4,CASRGTSGEETQYF,TGTGCCAGCAGAGGGACTAGCGGGGAAGAGACCCAGTACTTC
few,TRBJ2-7,NA,TRBV7-9,CASSFDTPPEQYF,TGTGCCAGCAGCTTCGACACACCTCCCGAGCAGTACTTC
few,TRBJ1-2,TRBD1,TRBV27,CASSLVGTGLNGYTF,TGTGCCAGCAGTTTGGTTGGGACAGGGTTAAATGGCTACACCTTC
few,TRBJ2-1,NA,TRBV7-6,CASSPIYQDNEQFF,TGTGCCAGCAGCCCCATATACCAGGACAATGAGCAGTTCTTC
NA,TRBJ2-1,NA,TRBV11-2,CASSSTGTNYNEQFF,TGTGCCAGCAGCTCCACCGGGACAAATTACAATGAGCAGTTCTTC
many,TRBJ2-3,NA,TRBV7-2,CASSLVALGLDTQYF,TGTGCCAGCAGCTTAGTAGCTCTAGGGTTGGATACGCAGTATTTT
few,TRBJ2-5,NA,TRBV7-6,CASSLRRGQHYQETQYF,TGTGCCAGCAGCTTAAGACGGGGCCAGCATTACCAAGAGACCCAGTACTTC
many,TRBJ1-5,TRBD1,TRBV7-2,CASSRGQSNQPQHF,TGTGCCAGCAGCCGGGGACAGAGCAATCAGCCCCAGCATTTT
NA,TRBJ2-5,NA,TRBV7-6,CASRSGSEETQYF,TGTGCTAGCAGATCCGGGAGCGAAGAGACCCAGTACTTC
NA,TRBJ2-5,NA,TRBV6-1,CASTGSLETQYF,TGTGCCAGCACAGGGAGTTTGGAGACCCAGTACTTC
few,TRBJ2-1,NA,TRBV9,CASSVEGRPYDEQFF,TGTGCCAGCAGCGTAGAGGGGCGGCCCTACGATGAGCAGTTCTTC
NA,TRBJ2-3,NA,TRBV20-1,CSARDNSGSSRYTDTQYF,TGCAGTGCTAGAGATAACAGCGGGTCCTCGAGATACACAGATACGCAGTATTTT
many,TRBJ2-2,NA,TRBV7-8,CASSLAGGAGSGELFF,TGTGCCAGCAGCTTAGCAGGGGGCGCGGGGAGCGGGGAGCTGTTTTTT
NA,TRBJ1-2,NA,TRBV2,CASKEIYGYTF,TGTGCCAGCAAAGAGATCTATGGCTACACCTTC
NA,TRBJ2-1,NA,TRBV19,CASKGPYNEQFF,TGTGCCAGTAAAGGACCCTACAATGAGCAGTTCTTC
NA,TRBJ2-3,TRBD2,TRBV5-1,CASSLGAGEYTDTQYF,TGCGCCAGCAGCTTGGGAGCGGGGGAATACACAGATACGCAGTATTTT
NA,TRBJ1-5,NA,TRBV4-2,CASGPSGYNQPQHF,TGTGCCAGCGGCCCGTCTGGGTACAATCAGCCCCAGCATTTT
NA,TRBJ1-2,NA,TRBV6-5,CASSSEGPIGQEGYGYTF,TGTGCCAGCAGTTCCGAAGGCCCCATCGGGCAGGAGGGGTATGGCTACACCTTC
few,TRBJ1-4,TRBD1,TRBV5-6,CASKNYRGLANEKLFF,TGTGCCAGCAAGAATTACAGGGGGCTTGCTAATGAAAAACTGTTTTTT
NA,TRBJ2-7,NA,TRBV12-3/TRBV12-4,CASSPSPTGGNEQYF,TGTGCCAGCAGCCCAAGCCCGACAGGCGGCAACGAGCAGTACTTC